This T cell receptor (beta chain) was documented in a study of T cell repertoires in aging, cancer and after chemotherapy. Germline CDR1 reads MNHEY; CDR2 reads SVGAGI. V shed 5 bases and J shed 7 bases, with 19 bases lying between them. The CDR3 is 15 residues long. Findings and limits, study-wide: Age-matched healthy donors had significantly more diverse, less clonal blood TCR repertoires than untreated cancer patients.

Peripheral blood genomic DNA, not sorted cells or RNA, was the template. Multiplex touch-down PCR with TRB-A/B primers amplified rearranged V-D-J TRB sequences. Each CDR3 protein gets one entry after TCRdb re-called the multiplex PCR reads with MiXCR. Of approximately 1,500 distinct CDR3 sequences detected, about a fifth appear once; the ten largest clones hold more than 20%. This clonotype is large within its sample. What it recognizes is unknown. The rearrangement links TRBV6-5 to TRBJ2-3; a weak D match, TRBD1 (5 bases). Sequenced: blood. The sequence derives from a human donor with a solid tumor. CDR3 in DNA: TGTGCCAGCAGTAATTGGGGCTATTTGTCGCATACGCAGTATTTT. This codes for CASSNWGYLSHTQYF.